This T cell receptor (beta chain) is drawn from a study of human T cells and chemical hapten exposure. Whole-study context: Minor volume differences among pooled libraries chiefly drove per-sample TCR yield variation.

MiXCR was run by TCRdb on the RACE reads, yielding one entry per CDR3 protein. Here the sample spans almost 40,000 distinct CDR3 sequences, 7.6% being singletons. Time point: pre-sensitization, week 0. Treatment described: therapeutic diphenylcyclopropenone sensitization with weekly scalp DPC. Specimen: whole blood, collected in connection with sensitization to the hapten diphenylcyclopropenone (DPC). The clonotype comes from a woman between 45 and 60 years old with alopecia areata. Some clones in this sample may be carry-over from other donors' samples.

CDR3: CASREGGGPYNEQFF. CDR3 nucleotides: TGTGCCAGCAGGGAGGGAGGGGGCCCCTACAATGAGCAGTTCTTC. The chain is built from TRBV6-2 or TRBV6-3 and TRBJ2-1; D might be TRBD1 or TRBD2, each matching 7 bases. This CDR3 contains 15 residues. Trimming shortened V by 6 bases and J by 2 bases, and 14 bases separated the two germline ends. The germline gives CDR1 MNHEY, CDR2 SVGEGT.